These 29 T cell receptor beta chains were all obtained from the same sample, sequenced in a study of identical twins. One entry per CDR3 protein results from TCRdb running MiXCR on the 5' RACE reads. The data hold 200,000 to 250,000 distinct CDR3 sequences, with over 5.5% observed a single time. This same sample was also taken into another study, of T cells expressing NK-cell markers.

The sample consisted of CD8+ T cells sorted from blood. The source is a woman aged 18-29 years in good health.

This clonotype has a handful of counts. The V call is TRBV12-5, the J call TRBJ2-5, with a weak D call TRBD1 (6 bases). Germline CDR1 and CDR2: LGHNT and FRNRAP. V was trimmed by 0 bases and J by 2 bases, leaving 16 bases between them. This CDR3 is built from 17 residues. The CDR3: CASGLVYDRTVQETQYF. The CDR3 coding sequence is TGTGCTAGTGGTTTGGTATACGACCGGACAGTACAAGAGACCCAGTACTTC.

The CDR3 DNA reads TGTGCCAGCAGTTTACGGGCCACCTTGGGGACAGATACGCAGTATTTT. Its protein product is CASSLRATLGTDTQYF. The chain is built from TRBV12-3 or TRBV12-4 and TRBJ2-3; D is unclear. This CDR3 region has 16 residues. Trimming removed 2 bases from V and 3 bases from J, with 15 bases in between.

This clonotype came up a few times. This CDR3 is CSVDEGYTF. The DNA of the CDR3 is TGCAGCGTTGACGAGGGCTACACCTTC. The chain couples TRBV29-1 to TRBJ1-2; D gene uncertain. Trimming took off 3 bases at V and 8 bases at J, with 4 bases between the two ends. Germline V gene data show CDR1 as SQVTM and CDR2 as ANQGSEA. The CDR3 is 9 amino acids.

This clonotype has a handful of counts. V is TRBV6-2 or TRBV6-3 and J is TRBJ2-6; D might be TRBD1 (6 bases). CDR3 length: 19 residues. Germline values: CDR1 MNHEY, CDR2 SVGEGT. Trimming shortened V by 0 bases and J by 2 bases, and 17 bases separated the two germline ends. CDR3 sequence reads: CASSYSSARGVPGANVLTF. The CDR3 region has the DNA TGTGCCAGCAGTTACTCGTCGGCCAGGGGCGTACCTGGGGCCAACGTCCTGACTTTC.

This clonotype was recorded a few times. CDR3 sequence: CASSLALGWAQYF. The CDR3, as DNA: TGTGCCAGCAGTTTAGCGCTTGGGTGGGCGCAGTATTTT. This sequence joins TRBV12-3 or TRBV12-4 and TRBJ2-3; D remains ambiguous. V shed 0 bases and J shed 10 bases, with 11 bases lying between them. This CDR3 contains 13 residues.

This clonotype has a count of ten or more. As DNA, the CDR3 is TGTGCCAGCAGCGTGGGAAACACCGGGGAGCTGTTTTTT. Protein product: CASSVGNTGELFF. The chain joins TRBV9 to TRBJ2-2, with D uncertain. The germline V gene encodes CDR1 SGDLS and CDR2 YYNGEE. The CDR3 loop spans 13 amino acids. V lost 2 bases to trimming and J lost 2 bases, with 4 bases between them. Full variable domain (outside the CDR3, taken from reference TRBV9 and TRBJ2-2): DSGVTQTPKHLITATGQRVTLRCSPRSGDLSVYWYQQSLDQGLQFLIQYYNGEERAKGNILERFSAQQFPDLHSELNLSSLELGDSALYFCASSVGNTGELFFGEGSRLTVL.

This clonotype has more than one count but fewer than ten. The chain couples TRBV6-2 or TRBV6-3 to TRBJ1-5, with D possibly TRBD1 on 5 matching bases. V lost 5 bases to trimming and J lost 0 bases, with 14 bases between them. This CDR3 spans 16 amino acids. Per the germline V gene, CDR1 is MNHEY and CDR2 is SVGEGT. This CDR3 is CASSPRGLISNQPQHF. CDR3 DNA: TGTGCCAGCAGTCCTCGGGGACTGATTAGCAATCAGCCCCAGCATTTT.

V usage is TRBV6-5 and J usage is TRBJ1-2; D is possibly TRBD1 (5 bases). The CDR3 length is 18 residues. Germline V CDR1 and CDR2: MNHEY, SVGAGI. Trimming pared 0 bases from V and 0 bases from J, leaving 17 bases between. CDR3 in amino acids: CASSYSPPGARTNYGYTF. The CDR3 nucleotides are TGTGCCAGCAGTTACTCCCCTCCCGGGGCCCGTACTAACTATGGCTACACCTTC.

This rearrangement joins TRBV6-5 to TRBJ2-7, with D maybe TRBD2 (6 bases). This CDR3 region has 14 residues. Deletions cut 2 bases from V and 2 bases from J, with 10 bases between. Germline V gene data show CDR1 as MNHEY and CDR2 as SVGAGI. CDR3 coding DNA: TGTGCCAGCAGTTACGGGGGGATCGCCTACGAGCAGTACTTC. This translates into CASSYGGIAYEQYF.

At least ten counts were recorded for this clonotype. V gene TRBV7-9 combines with J gene TRBJ2-1, with 8 bases that match TRBD2. The germline V gene has CDR1 SEHNR and CDR2 FQNEAQ (reference sequence). Trimming at V came to 6 bases and at J to 4 bases, leaving 11 bases not matched to a gene. This CDR3 is 16 amino acids long. The DNA for the CDR3 is TGTGCCAGCAGTATTTCCGGGACTAGATTTTACAATGAGCAGTTCTTC. Protein product: CASSISGTRFYNEQFF. The variable domain in full, with the rest retrieved from reference TRBV7-9 and TRBJ2-1, is DTGVSQNPRHKITKRGQNVTFRCDPISEHNRLYWYRQTLGQGPEFLTYFQNEAQLEKSRLLSDRFSAERPKGSFSTLEIQRTEQGDSAMYLCASSISGTRFYNEQFFGPGTRLTVL.

This clonotype was seen many times. The gene calls are TRBV10-3 and TRBJ2-1; the match to TRBD2 covers 11 bases. Trimming took 4 bases from V and 2 from J; bases not matched to a gene: 7. Germline V lookup: CDR1 ENHRY, CDR2 SYGVKD. This CDR3 region has 17 residues. Here the CDR3 reads CAISGGVTSGTYNEQFF. The CDR3 bases are TGTGCCATCAGTGGGGGGGTGACTAGCGGGACCTACAATGAGCAGTTCTTC.

This clonotype was detected only a few times. The chain employs TRBV12-3 or TRBV12-4 and TRBJ1-5, with D tentatively TRBD1 (5 bases). The CDR3 has 15 amino acids. V lost 3 bases to trimming and J lost 1 base, with 10 bases between them. CDR3 DNA: TGTGCCAGCAGTTTCCAGGGCTTAAGCAATCAGCCCCAGCATTTT. Its translation is CASSFQGLSNQPQHF.

The chain joins TRBV25-1 to TRBJ1-1, with unresolved D. The V gene lost 8 bases and the J gene lost 0 bases, with 13 bases spanning the gap. CDR1 MGHDK and CDR2 SYGVNS come from the germline V gene. This CDR3 is 14 amino acids long. This chain's CDR3 is CASAILDMNTEAFF. CDR3 coding DNA: TGTGCCAGCGCAATTTTGGATATGAACACTGAAGCTTTCTTT.

This clonotype has more than one count but fewer than ten. This rearrangement joins TRBV27 to TRBJ1-1; D possibly corresponds to TRBD1 (5 bases). The V gene's germline CDR1 is MNHEY and CDR2 SMNVEV (reference sequence). V was cut by 8 bases and J by 0 bases, with 16 bases left in between. The CDR3 has 15 amino acids. CDR3 coding DNA: TGTGCCAGCCGAGAATTGGGGGGGATGAACACTGAAGCTTTCTTT. Its protein product is CASRELGGMNTEAFF.

In this sample, this clonotype turned up a few times. This chain joins TRBV6-1 and TRBJ2-7, with unresolved D. CDR1 and CDR2 (germline): MNHNS, SASEGT. The CDR3 has 13 residues. V was cut by 7 bases and J by 1 base, with 11 bases left in between. CDR3 sequence: CASTPFSSYEQYF. CDR3 DNA sequence: TGTGCCAGCACCCCGTTCTCTTCCTACGAGCAGTACTTC.

Worth noting for this clonotype: The junction does not match germline at one end; this may be a read error. The chain combines TRBV27 with TRBJ2-7, with D perhaps given as TRBD1 or TRBD2 (6 bases each). The CDR3 runs 14 residues. Germline lookup yields CDR1 MNHEY and CDR2 SMNVEV (reference sequence). In DNA form, the CDR3 reads TGTGCCAGCAGTCCTATAAAGGGGGGCTACGAGCATTACTTC. The encoded protein is CASSPIKGGYEHYF.

This clonotype was picked up a small number of times. The V call is TRBV12-3 or TRBV12-4, the J call TRBJ2-7; D not certain. With 6 bases removed from V and 3 bases from J, the gap between germline ends came to 12 bases. The CDR3 runs 13 residues. The CDR3 DNA follows: TGTGCCAGCAGCGAACTTTCACTCTACGAGCAGTACTTC. Translating it yields CASSELSLYEQYF.

This clonotype showed up just a few times. The chain carries TRBV9 and TRBJ1-4; 9 bases match TRBD1. Germline loops: CDR1 SGDLS, CDR2 YYNGEE. With 3 bases clipped from V and 5 bases from J, the junction kept 2 bases outside the gene matches. The CDR3 contains 14 residues. CDR3 nucleotide sequence: TGTGCCAGCAGCGCCGGGACAGGGAATGAAAAACTGTTTTTT. It is translated as CASSAGTGNEKLFF.

In this sample, this clonotype turned up a few times. The CDR3 protein is CSAIGGEAYGYTF. CDR3 nucleotide sequence: TGCAGTGCTATCGGGGGGGAAGCCTATGGCTACACCTTC. This chain connects TRBV20-1 to TRBJ1-2; D is possibly TRBD1 (5 bases). The CDR3 loop spans 13 amino acids. V lost 4 bases to trimming and J lost 4 bases, with 13 bases between them. The germline V gene has CDR1 DFQATT and CDR2 SNEGSKA (reference sequence).

A few counts support this clonotype. The V call is TRBV6-1, the J call TRBJ2-7, with 7 bases identical to TRBD1. With V trimmed by 6 bases and J by 0 bases, 8 bases remained unmatched. Germline CDR1 is MNHNS and CDR2 is SASEGT. The CDR3 contains 15 residues. The CDR3 nucleotides read TGTGCCAGCAGCATAACAGGGGAGAGCTCCTACGAGCAGTACTTC. Translated: CASSITGESSYEQYF.

This clonotype appeared many times. The V gene is TRBV12-3 or TRBV12-4, the J gene TRBJ2-7; D possibly uses TRBD1 or TRBD2 (5 bases each). The V end was cut by 7 bases, the J end by 1 base, with 8 bases between. CDR3 length: 12 residues. In nucleotides, the CDR3 is TGTGCCAGCATGGGACCGTCCTACGAGCAGTACTTC. The encoded protein is CASMGPSYEQYF.

At least ten counts were recorded for this clonotype. V gene TRBV29-1 combines with J gene TRBJ2-7, with 8 bases that match TRBD2. In germline, CDR1 is SQVTM, CDR2 ANQGSEA. Germline trimming cut 5 bases from V and 2 bases from J; bases unmatched to any gene: 2. The CDR3 contains 12 residues. CDR3 protein: CSVSGSTYEQYF. In nucleotides, the CDR3 is TGCAGCGTTAGCGGGAGCACCTACGAGCAGTACTTC.

This clonotype was seen only a few times. A read error may account for a junction end that differs from germline. The chain links TRBV18 to TRBJ2-7, with TRBD1 as a possible D gene (5 bases). The germline V gene has CDR1 KGHSH and CDR2 LQKENI. The CDR3 covers 13 residues. The CDR3 protein is CASSPQDTYEQYF. For the CDR3, the DNA is TGTGCCAGCTCTCCACAGGACACCTACGAGCAGTACTTC.

This clonotype has just one count. Because the CDR3 is missing its conserved closing phenylalanine or tryptophan, this is likely a read error. V usage is TRBV7-8 and J usage is TRBJ1-2, with D uncertain. There are 15 residues in the CDR3. The germline CDR1 and CDR2 sequences are SGHVS and FQNEAQ. Trimming pared 2 bases from V and 3 bases from J, leaving 13 bases between. CDR3 loop: CASSLSGQPHYGYTY. CDR3 DNA: TGTGCCAGCAGCTTATCAGGCCAACCCCACTATGGCTACACCTAC.

The sample holds many counts of this clonotype. The J gene is TRBJ2-1, the V gene TRBV29-1; 8 bases match TRBD2. The CDR3 is 18 amino acids. CDR1 is SQVTM, CDR2 ANQGSEA, per germline. V lost 5 bases and J lost 0; bases outside the gene matches: 15. The CDR3 DNA reads as TGCAGCGTTAAAGGGTTAGCGGGACCCCGTAGCTCCTACAATGAGCAGTTCTTC. Translating gives CSVKGLAGPRSSYNEQFF.

There are many counts of this clonotype. This rearrangement joins TRBV29-1 to TRBJ2-3; the match to TRBD2 covers 10 bases. The trim removed 1 base at V and 4 bases at J, leaving 5 bases unmatched. This CDR3 spans 15 amino acids. Looked up from germline, CDR1 is SQVTM and CDR2 is ANQGSEA. The CDR3 coding sequence is TGCAGCGTTGAAGGGGCTAGCGGGAGCGCAGATACGCAGTATTTT. Translating gives CSVEGASGSADTQYF.

This clonotype was detected ten times or more. The gene calls are TRBV7-9 and TRBJ2-1; TRBD1 or TRBD2 may be the D gene (5 bases each). CDR1 and CDR2 (germline): SEHNR, FQNEAQ (reference sequence). This CDR3 has 16 amino acids. V dropped 10 bases and J dropped 3 bases, with 22 bases sitting between them. The CDR3 reads CATDLRGTSFYNEQFF. In nucleotides, the CDR3 is TGTGCCACGGACTTGAGGGGCACAAGTTTCTACAATGAGCAGTTCTTC.

This clonotype occurred many times. The J gene is TRBJ2-1, the V gene TRBV27, with D perhaps assigned TRBD1 or TRBD2 (6 bases each). CDR1 and CDR2 from the germline V gene are MNHEY and SMNVEV (reference sequence). V was cut by 5 bases and J by 1 base, with 12 bases left in between. The CDR3 is 15 residues long. The CDR3 DNA follows: TGTGCCAGCAGTAGGGGGGTTGGGTCCTACAATGAGCAGTTCTTC. Its protein product is CASSRGVGSYNEQFF.

This clonotype turned up a few times. The chain is built from TRBV27 and TRBJ2-3; the match to TRBD1 covers 9 bases. The germline V gene has CDR1 MNHEY and CDR2 SMNVEV (reference sequence). V gave up 5 bases and J gave up 3 bases; unmatched junction bases: 6. The CDR3 sequence is 15 residues long. CDR3 in DNA: TGTGCCAGCAGTCCTTGGACAGGGGAAACAGATACGCAGTATTTT. Translation: CASSPWTGETDTQYF.